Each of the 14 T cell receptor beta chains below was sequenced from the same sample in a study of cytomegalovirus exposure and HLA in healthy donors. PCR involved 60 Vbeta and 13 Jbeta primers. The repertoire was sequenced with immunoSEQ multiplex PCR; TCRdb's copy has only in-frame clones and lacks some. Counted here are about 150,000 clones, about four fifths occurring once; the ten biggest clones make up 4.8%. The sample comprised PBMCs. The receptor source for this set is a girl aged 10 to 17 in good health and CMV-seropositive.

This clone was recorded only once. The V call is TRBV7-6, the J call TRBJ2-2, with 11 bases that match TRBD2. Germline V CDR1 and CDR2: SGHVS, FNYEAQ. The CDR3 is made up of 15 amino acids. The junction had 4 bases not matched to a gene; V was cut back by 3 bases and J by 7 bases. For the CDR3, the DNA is TGTGCCAGCAGCTTTAGCGGGGGGGCCATCGGGGAGCTGTTTTTT. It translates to CASSFSGGAIGELFF.

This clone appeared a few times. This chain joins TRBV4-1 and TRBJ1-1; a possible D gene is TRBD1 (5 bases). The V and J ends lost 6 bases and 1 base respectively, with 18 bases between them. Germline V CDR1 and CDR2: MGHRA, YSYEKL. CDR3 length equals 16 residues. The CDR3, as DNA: TGCGCCAGCAGGCATTACGAGACAGAGACGAACACTGAAGCTTTCTTT. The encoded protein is CASRHYETETNTEAFF.

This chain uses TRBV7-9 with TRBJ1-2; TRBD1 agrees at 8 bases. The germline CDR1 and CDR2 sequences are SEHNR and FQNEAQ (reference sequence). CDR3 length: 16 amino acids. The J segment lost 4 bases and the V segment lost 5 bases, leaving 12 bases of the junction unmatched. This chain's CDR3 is CASSPPMAGGLYGYTF. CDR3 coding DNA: TGTGCCAGCAGCCCCCCCATGGCAGGGGGCCTCTATGGCTACACCTTC.

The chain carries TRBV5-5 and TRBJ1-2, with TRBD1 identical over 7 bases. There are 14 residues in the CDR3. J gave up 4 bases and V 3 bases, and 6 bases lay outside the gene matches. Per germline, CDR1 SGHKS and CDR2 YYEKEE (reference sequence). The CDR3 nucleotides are TGTGCCAGCAGCTATATAGGGGGCGGCTATGGCTACACCTTC. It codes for CASSYIGGGYGYTF.

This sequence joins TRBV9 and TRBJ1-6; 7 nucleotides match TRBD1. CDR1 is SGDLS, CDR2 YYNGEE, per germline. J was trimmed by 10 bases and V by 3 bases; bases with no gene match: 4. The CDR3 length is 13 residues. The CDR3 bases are TGTGCCAGCAGCGCCGGACAGGCCTCACCCCTCCACTTT. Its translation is CASSAGQASPLHF.

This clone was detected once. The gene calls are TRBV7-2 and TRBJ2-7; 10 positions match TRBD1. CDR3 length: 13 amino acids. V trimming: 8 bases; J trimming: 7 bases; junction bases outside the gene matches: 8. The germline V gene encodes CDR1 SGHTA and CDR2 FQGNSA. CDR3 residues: CASCRQGAGEQYF. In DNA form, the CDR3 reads TGTGCCAGCTGTAGACAGGGGGCGGGGGAGCAGTACTTC.

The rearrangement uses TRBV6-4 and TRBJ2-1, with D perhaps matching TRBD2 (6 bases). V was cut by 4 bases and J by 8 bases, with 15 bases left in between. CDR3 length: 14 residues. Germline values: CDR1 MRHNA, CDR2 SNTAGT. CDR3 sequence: CASSVRASVDEQFF. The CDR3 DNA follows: TGTGCCAGCAGTGTACGGGCTAGCGTTGATGAGCAGTTCTTC.

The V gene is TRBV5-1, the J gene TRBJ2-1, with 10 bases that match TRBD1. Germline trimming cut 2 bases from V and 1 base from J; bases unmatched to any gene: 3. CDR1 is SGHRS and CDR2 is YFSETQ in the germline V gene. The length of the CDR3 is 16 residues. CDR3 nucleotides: TGCGCCAGCAGCTTCCGGACAGGGGGGTCCTACAATGAGCAGTTCTTC. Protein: CASSFRTGGSYNEQFF.

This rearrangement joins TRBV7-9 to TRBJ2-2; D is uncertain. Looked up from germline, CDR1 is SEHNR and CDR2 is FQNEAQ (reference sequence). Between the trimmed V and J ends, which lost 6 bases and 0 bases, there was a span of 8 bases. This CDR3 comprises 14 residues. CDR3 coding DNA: TGTGCCAGCAGGACACCAGCGAACACCGGGGAGCTGTTTTTT. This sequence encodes CASRTPANTGELFF.

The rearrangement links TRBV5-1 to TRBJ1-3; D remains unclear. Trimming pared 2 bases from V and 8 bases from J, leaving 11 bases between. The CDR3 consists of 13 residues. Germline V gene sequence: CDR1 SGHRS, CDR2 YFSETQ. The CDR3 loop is CASSFSRGDTIYF. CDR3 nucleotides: TGCGCCAGCAGCTTTTCTCGGGGAGACACCATATATTTT.

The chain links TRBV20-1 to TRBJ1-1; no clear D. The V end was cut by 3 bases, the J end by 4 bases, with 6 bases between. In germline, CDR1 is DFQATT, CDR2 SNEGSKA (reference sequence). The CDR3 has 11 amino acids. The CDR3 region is CSARGSTEAFF. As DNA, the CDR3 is TGCAGTGCTAGGGGGAGCACTGAAGCTTTCTTT.

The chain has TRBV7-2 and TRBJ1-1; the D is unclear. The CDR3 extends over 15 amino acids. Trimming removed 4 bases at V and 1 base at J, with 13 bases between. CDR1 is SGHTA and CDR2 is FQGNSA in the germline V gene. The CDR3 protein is CASSSIYGRNTEAFF. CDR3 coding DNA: TGTGCCAGCAGCTCCATTTACGGGAGGAACACTGAAGCTTTCTTT.

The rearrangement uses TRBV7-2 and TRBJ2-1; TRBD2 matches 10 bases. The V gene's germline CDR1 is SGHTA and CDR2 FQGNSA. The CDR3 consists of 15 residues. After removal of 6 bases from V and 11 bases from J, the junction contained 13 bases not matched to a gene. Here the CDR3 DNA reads TGTGCCAGCAGTCAACTAGCGGGGATCTTTGGAAAGCAGTTCTTC. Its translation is CASSQLAGIFGKQFF.

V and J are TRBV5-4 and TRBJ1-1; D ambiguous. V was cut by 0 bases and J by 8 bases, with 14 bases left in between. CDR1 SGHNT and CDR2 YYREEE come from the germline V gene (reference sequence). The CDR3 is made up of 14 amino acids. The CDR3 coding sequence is TGTGCCAGCAGCTTGGGGTTCGTCGAAGCGGAAGCTTTCTTT. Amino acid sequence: CASSLGFVEAEAFF.